Below are 21 T cell receptor beta chains sequenced from a single sample in a study of spatial heterogeneity in lung cancer (dated by TCRdb to about 2019). This specimen's time point label, per the study, means: sample taken at primary tumor resection. Whole RNA extracted from tumor and nontumor lung tissue, or from cryopreserved PBMC samples, was used for TCR sequencing without cell sorting. To prepare the library, 5' RACE was applied. Sequencer: NextSeq 500. The raw public reads went through TCRdb reprocessing: fastp at Q25, MiXCR clone calling, in-frame beta chains kept. Every CDR3 protein is listed once, alongside the most common genes and DNA of its rows. Counted in this sample were about 82,000 distinct CDR3 sequences; over 10% of them appeared once. The ten largest clones add up to 4.6% of the sample. This specimen was PBMCs, taken at surgery. The receptors derive from a male donor with early-stage non-small cell lung cancer.

The sample holds a few counts of this clonotype. The chain links TRBV11-2 to TRBJ2-3; no clear D. The V end lost 0 bases, the J end lost 6 bases, and 4 bases lay between the germline ends. This CDR3 contains 12 residues. Germline values: CDR1 SGHAT, CDR2 FQNNGV. The CDR3 DNA is TGTGCCAGCAGCTTAGATCGGGATACGCAGTATTTT. Translation gives CASSLDRDTQYF.

The CDR3: CASSLSRDRIADTQYF. The DNA for the CDR3 is TGTGCCAGCAGTCTGTCCCGGGACCGTATAGCAGATACGCAGTATTTT. This sequence joins TRBV2 and TRBJ2-3; D is tentatively TRBD1 or TRBD2 (5 bases each). The CDR3 consists of 16 residues. Germline CDR1 is SNHLY and CDR2 is FYNNEI. V was pared by 5 bases and J by 4 bases, with 19 bases between. The complete variable domain, with remaining parts taken from reference TRBV2 and TRBJ2-3, reads EPEVTQTPSHQVTQMGQEVILRCVPISNHLYFYWYRQILGQKVEFLVSFYNNEISEKSEIFDDQFSVERPDGSNFTLKIRSTKLEDSAMYFCASSLSRDRIADTQYFGPGTRLTVL.

The J gene is TRBJ1-1, the V gene TRBV7-8, with 7 bases identical to TRBD1. This CDR3 has 15 amino acids. The V gene end was trimmed by 4 bases and the J gene end by 2 bases; junction bases not matched to a gene: 7. Per germline, CDR1 SGHVS and CDR2 FQNEAQ. Written as DNA, the CDR3 is TGTGCCAGCAGCTCCCTCGCAGGGGGAAACACTGAAGCTTTCTTT. It translates to CASSSLAGGNTEAFF.

This chain uses TRBV14 with TRBJ2-1; tentatively, D is TRBD2 (5 bases). Trimming took off 5 bases at V and 1 base at J, with 9 bases between the two ends. In germline, CDR1 is SGHDN, CDR2 FVKESK. The CDR3 is 14 amino acids. The CDR3 here is CASSTRGSYNEQFF. The CDR3 nucleotides read TGTGCCAGCAGCACGAGAGGGTCCTACAATGAGCAGTTCTTC.

The chain joins TRBV3-1 to TRBJ2-1; 9 nucleotides align to TRBD2. The CDR3 is made up of 18 amino acids. Germline V CDR1 and CDR2: LGHDT, YNNKEL (reference sequence). V trimming: 0 bases; J trimming: 0 bases; junction bases outside the gene matches: 6. The CDR3 bases are TGTGCCAGCAGCCAAGACGGGCTAGCGGGAATCTCCTACAATGAGCAGTTCTTC. This encodes CASSQDGLAGISYNEQFF.

This clonotype was observed many times. This chain uses TRBV5-1 with TRBJ2-7, with 7 bases lining up with TRBD2. V lost 4 bases, J lost 0 bases, and 7 bases stayed unmatched. The CDR3 consists of 15 residues. CDR1 and CDR2 from the germline V gene are SGHRS and YFSETQ. CDR3 protein: CASSPGGGSSYEQYF. CDR3 in DNA: TGCGCCAGCAGCCCTGGAGGCGGGAGCTCCTACGAGCAGTACTTC. The whole variable domain, filled in from reference TRBV5-1 and TRBJ2-7, reads KAGVTQTPRYLIKTRGQQVTLSCSPISGHRSVSWYQQTPGQGLQFLFEYFSETQRNKGNFPGRFSGRQFSNSRSEMNVSTLELGDSALYLCASSPGGGSSYEQYFGPGTRLTVT.

The CDR3 coding sequence is TGTGCCAGCAGTTCAAATCCTCGTACAGGGGCGGAGCAGTACTTC. Translating it yields CASSSNPRTGAEQYF. This chain connects TRBV2 to TRBJ2-7, with 7 bases aligning to TRBD1. Trimming took 5 bases from V and 7 from J; bases not matched to a gene: 14. CDR1 and CDR2 from the germline V gene are SNHLY and FYNNEI. The CDR3 is made up of 15 amino acids.

This clonotype occurred a few times. This chain joins TRBV7-9 and TRBJ2-7, with TRBD2 matching over 8 bases. The V and J ends lost 5 bases and 7 bases, in that order; junction bases with no gene match: 4. Germline-derived CDR1 and CDR2 are SEHNR and FQNEAQ (reference sequence). This CDR3 is built from 12 residues. This chain's CDR3 is CASSDRGGEQYF. CDR3 nucleotide sequence: TGTGCCAGCAGCGACCGGGGGGGGGAGCAGTACTTC.

This clonotype has at least ten counts. This rearrangement joins TRBV20-1 to TRBJ2-1; 13 nucleotides align to TRBD2. CDR1 is DFQATT and CDR2 is SNEGSKA in the germline V gene (reference sequence). V was pared by 1 base and J by 7 bases, with 4 bases of the junction left unmatched. The CDR3 contains 15 residues. The CDR3 is CSARAMTSGRNEQFF. In nucleotides, the CDR3 is TGCAGTGCTAGAGCCATGACTAGCGGGAGGAATGAGCAGTTCTTC.

The V and J genes are TRBV3-1 and TRBJ2-1; no clear D. The length of the CDR3 is 11 residues. The V gene's germline CDR1 is LGHDT and CDR2 YNNKEL (reference sequence). The V gene lost 2 bases and the J gene lost 8 bases, with 4 bases spanning the gap. The CDR3, as DNA: TGTGCCAGCAGCCAAATCGATGAGCAGTTCTTC. Translated, it gives CASSQIDEQFF.

The chain carries TRBV11-2 and TRBJ2-1; 8 bases map to TRBD2. The CDR3 runs to 13 residues. Germline CDR1 is SGHAT and CDR2 is FQNNGV. The J segment lost 9 bases and the V segment lost 3 bases, leaving 4 bases of the junction unmatched. CDR3 sequence reads: CASSFGGAGEQFF. The CDR3 DNA sequence: TGTGCCAGCAGCTTCGGGGGGGCGGGTGAGCAGTTCTTC. The full variable domain, with the rest looked up from reference TRBV11-2 and TRBJ2-1, is EAGVAQSPRYKIIEKRQSVAFWCNPISGHATLYWYQQILGQGPKLLIQFQNNGVVDDSQLPKDRFSAERLKGVDSTLKIQPAKLEDSAVYLCASSFGGAGEQFFGPGTRLTVL.

This clonotype was observed a handful of times. V and J are TRBV5-4 and TRBJ2-1; 8 bases line up with TRBD1. The junction had 9 bases not matched to a gene; V was cut back by 0 bases and J by 4 bases. Germline CDR1 is SGHNT and CDR2 is YYREEE (reference sequence). This CDR3 has 17 amino acids. The CDR3 DNA follows: TGTGCCAGCAGCTTGGTGTCCAGGACAGGGAGTTACAATGAGCAGTTCTTC. It yields the protein CASSLVSRTGSYNEQFF. The entire variable domain, with the rest obtained from reference TRBV5-4 and TRBJ2-1, is as follows: ETGVTQSPTHLIKTRGQQVTLRCSSQSGHNTVSWYQQALGQGPQFIFQYYREEENGRGNFPPRFSGLQFPNYSSELNVNALELDDSALYLCASSLVSRTGSYNEQFFGPGTRLTVL.

The rearrangement uses TRBV30 and TRBJ2-7; the match to TRBD2 covers 8 bases. Trimming took 7 bases from V and 1 from J; bases not matched to a gene: 12. The CDR3 extends over 15 amino acids. Germline values: CDR1 GTSNPN, CDR2 SVGIG (reference sequence). The CDR3 loop is CASSEGLAGSYEQYF. DNA for the CDR3: TGTGCCTCTAGCGAGGGGCTAGCGGGTTCCTACGAGCAGTACTTC.

Concerning this clonotype: The junction and the germline gene differ at one end; a read error may be behind it. J is TRBJ2-1 and V is TRBV7-9, with 11 bases aligning to TRBD2. The CDR3 totals 13 residues. CDR1 SEHNR and CDR2 FQNEAQ come from the germline V gene (reference sequence). The chain's CDR3 is CVSSGTSGNEQFF. For the CDR3, the DNA is TGTGTCAGCAGCGGGACTAGCGGTAATGAGCAGTTCTTC.

This clonotype showed up just once. This chain connects TRBV6-5 to TRBJ2-3; TRBD2 aligns across 9 bases. Trimming removed 2 bases from V and 6 bases from J; junction bases left unmatched: 6. The CDR3 length is 15 residues. CDR1 is MNHEY, CDR2 SVGAGI, per germline. The CDR3 spells CASSYGGRAPDTQYF. The CDR3 DNA reads as TGTGCCAGCAGTTACGGCGGGAGGGCCCCCGATACGCAGTATTTT.

This clonotype was detected a few times. This sequence joins TRBV19 and TRBJ1-2; no firm D call. The CDR3 extends over 12 amino acids. Trimming removed 6 bases from V and 4 bases from J, with 9 bases in between. Germline lookup yields CDR1 LNHDA and CDR2 SQIVND (reference sequence). CDR3 sequence: CASSVEVYGYTF. The CDR3 DNA sequence: TGTGCCAGTAGCGTGGAAGTCTATGGCTACACCTTC.

CDR3 DNA: TGCAGTGCCAACCCGGGACGCCGAATCTCCTACGAGCAGTACTTC. Encoded protein: CSANPGRRISYEQYF. The rearrangement joins TRBV20-1 to TRBJ2-7; D assignment may be TRBD1 or TRBD2 (5 bases each). The CDR3 is 15 amino acids. Trimming shortened V by 6 bases and J by 0 bases, and 18 bases separated the two germline ends. CDR1 is DFQATT, CDR2 SNEGSKA, per germline (reference sequence).

V is TRBV20-1 and J is TRBJ2-3, with D perhaps matching TRBD2 (6 bases). Germline V gives CDR1 DFQATT, CDR2 SNEGSKA (reference sequence). V was trimmed by 6 bases and J by 4 bases, leaving 20 bases between them. The CDR3 totals 15 residues. The CDR3 DNA reads TGCAGTGCGCTCGACCCGGGCGGGGTACCAGATACGCAGTATTTT. It translates to CSALDPGGVPDTQYF.

The sample holds a few counts of this clonotype. The chain employs TRBV20-1 and TRBJ1-1; perhaps TRBD1 as D (6 bases). Trimming removed 1 base from V and 5 bases from J, with 17 bases in between. Germline assignment: CDR1 DFQATT and CDR2 SNEGSKA (reference sequence). CDR3 length equals 15 residues. This CDR3 reads CSARASPARGTEAFF. CDR3 coding DNA: TGCAGTGCTAGAGCTTCCCCGGCTAGGGGGACTGAAGCTTTCTTT.

The chain joins TRBV30 to TRBJ1-2; tentative D call: TRBD1 (6 bases). The V gene lost 2 bases and the J gene lost 2 bases, with 9 bases spanning the gap. This CDR3 is 13 amino acids long. Germline loops: CDR1 GTSNPN, CDR2 SVGIG (reference sequence). Here the CDR3 reads CAWSRGLNYGYTF. The DNA of the CDR3 is TGTGCCTGGAGTCGGGGGCTAAACTATGGCTACACCTTC.

CDR3 sequence (DNA): TGCGCCAGCAGCTCCGGGGGTGACACTGAAGCTTTCTTT. Its protein product is CASSSGGDTEAFF. The chain recombines TRBV5-1 with TRBJ1-1; tentative D call: TRBD1 (5 bases). CDR3 length: 13 residues. V lost 3 bases and J lost 3, with 9 bases in between. Germline CDR1 reads SGHRS; CDR2 reads YFSETQ. The variable domain in full, with the rest retrieved from reference TRBV5-1 and TRBJ1-1, is KAGVTQTPRYLIKTRGQQVTLSCSPISGHRSVSWYQQTPGQGLQFLFEYFSETQRNKGNFPGRFSGRQFSNSRSEMNVSTLELGDSALYLCASSSGGDTEAFFGQGTRLTVV.